This TCR beta chain is from a study of metastatic and nonmetastatic thyroid tumors (dated by TCRdb to about 2020). Background for the entire study: Repertoires from peripheral blood and from tumor or nodule tissue samples of malignant and benign thyroid patients were compared. Here is what the overall study found, with its caveats: In both blood and tumor samples, TCR beta diversity was reported to be significantly higher in malignant tumors than in benign nodules.

Before undergoing thyroid surgery, none of the patients had been given any kind of treatment. Patient clinical samples collected from 2012 to 2018 were retrospectively analysed using T-cell receptor beta sequencing. From the cysteine through the phenylalanine, the CDR3 covers 16 amino acids. Solely the CDR3 DNA is kept, with 48 bases framed from the first base. CDR1 and CDR2 are read off the germline V gene (reference sequence) as WNHNN and SYGVQD. V loses 2 bases, J loses 0 bases, and the germline ends lie 13 bases apart. The library was built by means of PCR. Data came from an Illumina HiSeq 4000. The TCR beta-chain CDR3 region of each patient was profiled by high-throughput sequencing. Regarding the original processing steps: CDR3 differences across clinicopathological groups were used to build a classifier for discriminating distant-metastatic papillary thyroid cancer patients. To measure repertoire diversity the researchers used the Shannon index, while the Morisita-Horn index served to gauge how similar the tumor and blood repertoires were. The public reads were reanalyzed by TCRdb: fastp trimming at Q25, MiXCR alignment, in-frame beta chains only. Clone size and V and J calls follow TCRdb, not the original study. Within this sample are about 92,000 clones, with 15% of them counted one time only. In total, the top ten clones hold about 3.6% of the sample.

At least ten counts were recorded for this clone. It lacks a known antigen. No much larger clone exists at a distance of one base, and base qualities are not known. This sequence originates from a female donor with papillary thyroid cancer or a benign thyroid nodule (not recorded which). Some clones in this sample may be carry-over from other donors' samples. This receptor chain uses TRBV10-1 and TRBJ1-1; the D gene is perhaps TRBD1, from 5 matching bases. Sequencing used blood. The DNA is as follows: TGCGCCAGCAGTGAGGGGGGAGGCCGCGTGAACACTGAAGCTTTCTTT. The encoded protein is CASSEGGGRVNTEAFF.